This T cell receptor (beta chain) was profiled in a study of cytomegalovirus exposure and HLA in healthy donors. There are 13 residues in the CDR3. With V trimmed by 5 bases and J by 6 bases, 2 bases remained unmatched. Germline assignment: CDR1 SGHTA and CDR2 FQGTGA. PCR employed 60 Vbeta and 13 Jbeta primers. This table comes from immunoSEQ multiplex PCR, and its TCRdb copy is limited to in-frame clones, with some not included. Of just over 150,000 clones in the sample, roughly 73% were seen once. The receptor was derived from a woman in her twenties or thirties in good health and CMV-seronegative. The sequenced material came from PBMCs. V gene TRBV7-3 combines with J gene TRBJ2-1, with 9 nucleotides matching TRBD1. CDR3 nucleotide sequence: TGTGCCAGCAGCAGGGACAGGGCCAATGAGCAGTTCTTC. This gives the protein CASSRDRANEQFF.